This T cell receptor (beta chain) was retrieved from a study of blood T cell repertoires in COVID-19. Study as a whole: Sites in the United States, Italy and Spain provided acute and convalescent COVID-19 samples. Nucleic acid was either cDNA or gDNA, and it came from T cells, B-cell-depleted T cells, or PBMCs.

Under the authors' procedure: Estimation of nucleated cell counts was performed using reference gene primer amplification. Assay used: immunoSEQ multiplex PCR; TCRdb lists only in-frame clones, some missing. V, J and clone size are taken as reported in that table, and D and trimming were inferred from the DNA itself. The sample contains some 170,000 clones, roughly 80% of which appear only once. From germline, CDR1 is SGHRS and CDR2 YFSETQ. The ends were cut back, 6 bases at V and 0 bases at J, with 9 bases in the middle. This CDR3 spans 14 amino acids. The chain employs TRBV5-1 and TRBJ1-4; D uncertain. The source is a woman at least 80 years old with acute or convalescent COVID-19. Specimen: peripheral blood. The CDR3 loop is CASTTTPTNEKLFF. CDR3 DNA sequence: TGCGCCAGCACGACGACACCAACTAATGAAAAACTGTTTTTT. Complete variable domain (other parts from reference TRBV5-1 and TRBJ1-4): KAGVTQTPRYLIKTRGQQVTLSCSPISGHRSVSWYQQTPGQGLQFLFEYFSETQRNKGNFPGRFSGRQFSNSRSEMNVSTLELGDSALYLCASTTTPTNEKLFFGSGTQLSVL.